The 15 T cell receptor beta chains reported below all come from one sample, sequenced in a study of liver allograft versus peripheral blood T cells. About the study: Transplanted-liver and recipient peripheral blood T cell receptor repertoires were compared.

MiXCR, applied by TCRdb to the reads, yields one record per CDR3 protein. There are 10,000 or so distinct CDR3 sequences in the sample; about 15% occur only once, and around 2.9% lies in the top ten. All receptors derive from a human patient who had a liver transplant. T cells may partly derive from the graft donor.

This clonotype was detected only a few times. This CDR3 reads CSAGGSQVNEQFF. CDR3 DNA sequence: TGCAGTGCTGGAGGGTCCCAGGTAAATGAGCAGTTCTTC. The rearrangement links TRBV20-1 to TRBJ2-1; D may be TRBD2 (6 bases). Germline-derived CDR1 and CDR2 are DFQATT and SNEGSKA (reference sequence). V dropped 5 bases and J dropped 7 bases, with 15 bases sitting between them. This CDR3 region has 13 residues.

This clonotype was counted ten times or more. The V gene is TRBV20-1, the J gene TRBJ2-1, with TRBD2 matching 14 bases. The V and J ends lost 3 bases and 9 bases, in that order; junction bases with no gene match: 10. The CDR3 totals 16 residues. Germline V gene sequence: CDR1 DFQATT, CDR2 SNEGSKA (reference sequence). CDR3 sequence: CSASPLTSGRASEQFF. The CDR3 DNA follows: TGCAGTGCTAGCCCTCTGACTAGCGGGAGGGCCAGTGAGCAGTTCTTC.

This clonotype is labeled medium-sized (0.01 to 0.1%). This chain links TRBV14 with TRBJ1-2, with D unresolved. V was cut by 1 base and J by 3 bases, with 12 bases left in between. This CDR3 comprises 15 residues. Germline CDR1 and CDR2: SGHDN and FVKESK. CDR3 residues: CASSQAGSSYYGYTF. DNA of the CDR3: TGTGCCAGCAGCCAAGCTGGTTCCAGTTACTATGGCTACACCTTC. The full variable domain, with the rest looked up from reference TRBV14 and TRBJ1-2, is EAGVTQFPSHSVIEKGQTVTLRCDPISGHDNLYWYRRVMGKEIKFLLHFVKESKQDESGMPNNRFLAERTGGTYSTLKVQPAELEDSGVYFCASSQAGSSYYGYTFGSGTRLTVV.

The V gene is TRBV20-1, the J gene TRBJ2-7; TRBD1 agrees at 11 bases. Germline V CDR1 and CDR2: DFQATT, SNEGSKA (reference sequence). The trim removed 1 base at V and 1 base at J, leaving 3 bases unmatched. The CDR3 covers 15 residues. CDR3 DNA: TGCAGTGCTAGAGGGGGGACAGGGGGATCCTACGAGCAGTACTTC. It codes for CSARGGTGGSYEQYF.

This clonotype was seen only once. V gene TRBV30 combines with J gene TRBJ1-4, with unresolved D. The CDR3 length is 14 residues. CDR1 is GTSNPN, CDR2 SVGIG, per germline (reference sequence). V was clipped by 4 bases and J by 0 bases, with 9 bases between them. CDR3: CAWIDSATNEKLFF. CDR3 nucleotide sequence: TGTGCCTGGATTGACTCTGCAACTAATGAAAAACTGTTTTTT.

This chain links TRBV20-1 with TRBJ1-2; the D is unclear. This CDR3 spans 11 amino acids. Trimming took 6 bases from V and 4 from J, leaving 9 bases between them. Germline V gene lookup returns CDR1 DFQATT and CDR2 SNEGSKA (reference sequence). Here the CDR3 DNA reads TGCAGTGCCTCGGTTACCTATGGCTACACCTTC. It specifies CSASVTYGYTF.

V is TRBV10-3 and J is TRBJ2-7, with D possibly matching TRBD1 (6 bases). The CDR3 spans 16 residues. V was pared by 4 bases and J by 6 bases, with 22 bases between. Germline values: CDR1 ENHRY, CDR2 SYGVKD. Here the CDR3 DNA reads TGTGCCATCAGTGCAGGGGACCCCTCGGTTTCGATCGAGCAGTACTTC. Translated, it gives CAISAGDPSVSIEQYF.

By sample share, this clonotype is medium-sized (0.01 to 0.1%). This chain uses TRBV27 with TRBJ2-1; tentative D call: TRBD1 (5 bases). The ends were cut back, 6 bases at V and 2 bases at J, with 14 bases in the middle. CDR3 length equals 15 residues. Germline V gene lookup returns CDR1 MNHEY and CDR2 SMNVEV (reference sequence). The CDR3 spells CASSKQVNTYNEQFF. The CDR3 DNA follows: TGTGCCAGCAGCAAACAGGTGAATACCTACAATGAGCAGTTCTTC.

This clonotype appeared many times. V is TRBV7-2 and J is TRBJ2-7; D unresolved. V was pared by 1 base and J by 2 bases, with 9 bases between. The CDR3 length is 14 residues. From germline, CDR1 is SGHTA and CDR2 FQGNSA. As DNA, the CDR3 is TGTGCCAGCAGCTTAGGGGGTTCAACCTACGAGCAGTACTTC. This translates into CASSLGGSTYEQYF.

This clonotype is termed medium-sized. The rearrangement uses TRBV6-5 and TRBJ2-7; no clear D gene. V lost 5 bases, J lost 2 bases, and 13 bases lay in between. This CDR3 has 14 amino acids. Per the germline V gene, CDR1 is MNHEY and CDR2 is SVGAGI. The CDR3 spells CASSNPGLTYEQYF. CDR3 DNA sequence: TGTGCCAGCAGTAACCCGGGCCTAACCTACGAGCAGTACTTC.

The chain combines TRBV5-4 with TRBJ1-1; D not certain. Trimming stripped 0 bases from V and 0 bases from J, with 9 bases between. The CDR3 length is 15 residues. Per germline, CDR1 SGHNT and CDR2 YYREEE (reference sequence). CDR3 bases: TGTGCCAGCAGCTTGGGATCCTTTATGAACACTGAAGCTTTCTTT. It codes for CASSLGSFMNTEAFF.

Relative to its sample, this clonotype is medium-sized. CDR3 region: CASTPGGVGTGELFF. DNA for the CDR3: TGTGCCAGTACCCCGGGAGGGGTCGGCACCGGGGAGCTGTTTTTT. This rearrangement joins TRBV19 to TRBJ2-2, with 8 bases that match TRBD2. Germline assignment: CDR1 LNHDA and CDR2 SQIVND (reference sequence). The CDR3 is 15 residues long. V dropped 7 bases and J dropped 4; count of bases not matched to a gene: 8.

Ten or more counts support this clonotype. The chain joins TRBV19 to TRBJ2-3; D is undetermined. V dropped 6 bases and J dropped 0 bases, with 7 bases sitting between them. This CDR3 is built from 13 residues. Per germline, CDR1 LNHDA and CDR2 SQIVND (reference sequence). The CDR3 loop is CASRLSSTDTQYF. The CDR3 bases are TGTGCCAGTAGGCTCTCTAGCACAGATACGCAGTATTTT.

At least ten counts were recorded for this clonotype. This chain joins TRBV27 and TRBJ1-1; D gene uncertain. This CDR3 spans 14 amino acids. Trimming removed 3 bases from V and 4 bases from J, with 12 bases in between. CDR1 and CDR2 (germline): MNHEY, SMNVEV (reference sequence). In DNA form, the CDR3 reads TGTGCCAGCAGTTTCCCCCAACGGAGCACTGAAGCTTTCTTT. Its protein product is CASSFPQRSTEAFF.

In DNA form, the CDR3 reads TGTGCCAGCAGCTTATGGTTGGAGCCCCAGCATTTT. Residues: CASSLWLEPQHF. The chain links TRBV7-9 to TRBJ1-5; D gene unclear. The CDR3 length is 12 residues. V lost 2 bases, J lost 8 bases, and 7 bases lay in between. Germline values: CDR1 SEHNR, CDR2 FQNEAQ (reference sequence).